These 12 T cell receptor beta chains share one sample of origin, sequenced in a study of T and B cells in COVID-19 patients. TRB rearrangements were amplified by multiplex PCR with BIOMED2 TRB-A/B primers. MiXCR, applied by TCRdb to the multiplex PCR reads, yields one record per CDR3 protein. The sample records 12,000 to 15,000 distinct CDR3 sequences, 28% being singletons. Each TRB amplification used about 250-550 ng of genomic DNA from blood. Sequencing input: blood. These receptors were obtained from a human donor who had recovered from COVID-19.

V and J are TRBV15 and TRBJ2-6; 8 nucleotides align to TRBD1. This CDR3 is 16 amino acids long. Germline CDR1 is LNHNV and CDR2 is YYDKDF (reference sequence). Trimming cost V 3 bases and J 2 bases; bases outside gene matches: 3. CDR3 nucleotides: TGTGCCACCAGCAGCGACAGGGGCCCTGGGGCCAACGTCCTGACTTTC. It translates to CATSSDRGPGANVLTF.

The V and J genes are TRBV5-1 and TRBJ2-5; D is unresolved. The CDR3 spans 13 residues. Per germline, CDR1 SGHRS and CDR2 YFSETQ. The V end was cut by 4 bases, the J end by 1 base, with 8 bases between. The CDR3 nucleotides are TGCGCCAGCAGCCGAGAGCTCCAAGAGACCCAGTACTTC. It codes for CASSRELQETQYF.

This clonotype was counted many times. This chain connects TRBV7-2 to TRBJ2-2, with D maybe TRBD2 (5 bases). CDR1 and CDR2 (germline): SGHTA, FQGNSA. Trimming removed 5 bases from V and 0 bases from J, with 13 bases in between. The CDR3 runs 16 residues. The CDR3 sequence: CASSRLGIPNTGELFF. The CDR3, as DNA: TGTGCCAGCAGCAGACTCGGGATTCCGAACACCGGGGAGCTGTTTTTT. Full variable domain (remainder filled in from reference TRBV7-2 and TRBJ2-2): GAGVSQSPSNKVTEKGKDVELRCDPISGHTALYWYRQSLGQGLEFLIYFQGNSAPDKSGLPSDRFSAERTGGSVSTLTIQRTQQEDSAVYLCASSRLGIPNTGELFFGEGSRLTVL.

The gene calls are TRBV7-2 and TRBJ2-1, with TRBD2 identical over 11 bases. Looked up from germline, CDR1 is SGHTA and CDR2 is FQGNSA. The CDR3 runs 17 residues. V shed 5 bases, J shed 8 bases, and the junction held 14 bases outside the gene matches. The DNA for the CDR3 is TGTGCCAGCAGCACGAAGGGTAGCGGGGGGGCTGTAGATGAGCAGTTCTTC. Its translation is CASSTKGSGGAVDEQFF.

The chain couples TRBV19 to TRBJ2-5, with 8 bases lining up with TRBD1. The CDR3 spans 15 residues. Unmatched junction bases numbered 3, after V lost 0 bases and J lost 3 bases. Germline V CDR1 and CDR2: LNHDA, SQIVND (reference sequence). CDR3 DNA sequence: TGTGCCAGTAGTATAGATGGACAGGGAAAAGAGACCCAGTACTTC. This encodes CASSIDGQGKETQYF.

By share, this clonotype ranks as medium-sized. The chain joins TRBV15 to TRBJ2-2; D call uncertain. V shed 0 bases and J shed 1 base, with 6 bases lying between them. This CDR3 has 15 amino acids. CDR1 and CDR2 (germline): LNHNV, YYDKDF (reference sequence). CDR3 nucleotides: TGTGCCACCAGCAGAGATTCTGGGAACACCGGGGAGCTGTTTTTT. It encodes CATSRDSGNTGELFF.

This clonotype is a singleton in its sample. The gene calls are TRBV20-1 and TRBJ1-6; the D is unclear. Trimming pared 4 bases from V and 8 bases from J, leaving 15 bases between. The germline V gene has CDR1 DFQATT and CDR2 SNEGSKA (reference sequence). The CDR3 sequence is 14 residues long. This CDR3 reads CSANKETFDSPLHF. The CDR3 DNA reads TGCAGTGCTAACAAGGAGACATTTGATTCACCCCTCCACTTT.

The chain has TRBV29-1 and TRBJ1-2; 12 nucleotides line up with TRBD1. Trimming removed 4 bases from V and 7 bases from J; junction bases left unmatched: 4. The germline V gene encodes CDR1 SQVTM and CDR2 ANQGSEA. The CDR3 extends over 13 amino acids. The CDR3 sequence is CSVVGQGALGYTF. The CDR3 DNA is TGCAGCGTTGTGGGACAGGGGGCACTTGGCTACACCTTC.

Only a few counts were recorded for this clonotype. The rearrangement uses TRBV12-3 or TRBV12-4 and TRBJ2-7; the match to TRBD1 covers 9 bases. V dropped 6 bases and J dropped 5; count of bases not matched to a gene: 14. CDR3 length: 16 amino acids. The CDR3 loop reads CASSPGQGRVNHEQYF. The CDR3 nucleotides are TGTGCCAGCAGCCCGGGACAGGGAAGGGTAAATCACGAGCAGTACTTC.

In DNA, the CDR3 is TGTGCCAGCAGCTTAGTACTGGGGGGAAACAATGAGCAGTTCTTC. Translated: CASSLVLGGNNEQFF. The chain recombines TRBV7-9 with TRBJ2-1; a possible D gene is TRBD2 (6 bases). CDR1 and CDR2 (germline): SEHNR, FQNEAQ (reference sequence). The CDR3 length is 15 residues. Deletions cut 1 base from V and 5 bases from J, with 12 bases between.

This clonotype was seen many times. V is TRBV6-5 and J is TRBJ2-7; TRBD2 agrees at 9 bases. The CDR3 covers 15 residues. Germline-derived CDR1 and CDR2 are MNHEY and SVGAGI. With 4 bases clipped from V and 0 bases from J, the junction kept 4 bases outside the gene matches. The CDR3 nucleotides are TGTGCCAGCAGTTTTAGCGGGAGCCCCTCCTACGAGCAGTACTTC. Its protein is CASSFSGSPSYEQYF.

By sample share, this clonotype is medium-sized. This chain links TRBV19 with TRBJ2-1; no clear D. The germline gives CDR1 LNHDA, CDR2 SQIVND (reference sequence). This CDR3 has 16 residues. The V end lost 6 bases, the J end lost 3 bases, and 18 bases lay between the germline ends. CDR3 nucleotide sequence: TGTGCCAGTAGGAGTGGTAATGTTAGAGGCTACAATGAGCAGTTCTTC. This translates into CASRSGNVRGYNEQFF.